Below, 29 T cell receptor beta chains from the same sample are listed, as sequenced in a study of OX40 agonist ivuxolimab in advanced cancers. The repertoire was sequenced with immunoSEQ multiplex PCR; TCRdb's copy has only in-frame clones and lacks some. The sample includes around 91,000 clones, roughly 87% seen only once; the top ten take 0.15% to 0.2%. Material: CD4+ or CD8+ T cells sorted from blood, obtained in a trial of the OX40 agonist ivuxolimab. These receptors were obtained from an adult with an advanced solid tumor such as melanoma, head and neck, liver or kidney cancer.

The V gene is TRBV5-5, the J gene TRBJ2-1, with TRBD2 identical over 11 bases. V trimming: 1 base; J trimming: 7 bases; junction bases outside the gene matches: 13. The CDR3 spans 18 residues. The V gene's germline CDR1 is SGHKS and CDR2 YYEKEE (reference sequence). CDR3 nucleotide sequence: TGTGCCAGCAGCTTGAACCTAGCGGGGGGCACCCCGCGGAATGAGCAGTTCTTC. Translating gives CASSLNLAGGTPRNEQFF.

This clone has only one observation. The chain has TRBV28 and TRBJ2-3; no reliable D call. The CDR3 is made up of 14 amino acids. CDR1 and CDR2 (germline): MDHEN, SYDVKM. The germline V and J ends were trimmed by 4 bases and 4 bases, with 12 bases remaining between them. The DNA of the CDR3 is TGTGCCAGCAGTTATGAGTCAGGAGCAGATACGCAGTATTTT. It is translated as CASSYESGADTQYF.

The CDR3 nucleotides read TGTGCCAGCAGCTCTAATAGCGGCGGTGAGCAGTTCTTC. Residues: CASSSNSGGEQFF. The rearrangement links TRBV5-4 to TRBJ2-1, with D possibly TRBD2 on 6 matching bases. Germline CDR1 is SGHNT and CDR2 is YYREEE (reference sequence). V was trimmed by 3 bases and J by 9 bases, leaving 13 bases between them. CDR3 size: 13 residues.

The gene calls are TRBV5-1 and TRBJ2-2, with 7 bases that match TRBD2. Germline CDR1 reads SGHRS; CDR2 reads YFSETQ. V lost 3 bases, J lost 8 bases, and 4 bases stayed unmatched. The CDR3 contains 13 residues. The CDR3 DNA reads as TGCGCCAGCAGCTCCCCGGGACTAGGGGAGCTGTTTTTT. Translation gives CASSSPGLGELFF.

This clone has a single count. V and J are TRBV4-2 and TRBJ2-5; TRBD2 matches at 12 bases. The DNA end favors TRBJ2-7, so the J call may be wrong. CDR3 length: 18 residues. CDR1 LGHNA and CDR2 YNFKEQ come from the germline V gene. CDR3 protein: CASSQGTSLAGGSYEQYF. The CDR3 nucleotides are TGTGCCAGCAGCCAAGGGACGTCACTAGCGGGAGGCTCCTACGAGCAGTACTTC.

This clone was observed once. V is TRBV15 and J is TRBJ1-3, with 10 nucleotides matching TRBD1. The ends lost 7 bases at V and 8 bases at J; junction bases unmatched: 8. This CDR3 has 14 amino acids. Germline V lookup: CDR1 LNHNV, CDR2 YYDKDF (reference sequence). The CDR3 region is CATTWTGGADTIYF. The CDR3 coding sequence is TGTGCCACCACCTGGACAGGGGGGGCGGACACCATATATTTT.

The chain joins TRBV2 to TRBJ2-2; the D gene is possibly TRBD1 (5 bases). Between the trimmed V and J ends, which lost 7 bases and 6 bases, there was a span of 12 bases. Germline values: CDR1 SNHLY, CDR2 FYNNEI. The CDR3 consists of 13 residues. CDR3 loop: CASKGFLAGELFF. In nucleotides, the CDR3 is TGTGCCAGCAAGGGGTTCTTAGCCGGGGAGCTGTTTTTT.

The V gene is TRBV7-2, the J gene TRBJ2-7; D gene ambiguous. The V gene lost 0 bases and the J gene lost 0 bases, with 9 bases spanning the gap. The CDR3 has 15 amino acids. The germline gives CDR1 SGHTA, CDR2 FQGNSA. The CDR3 nucleotides are TGTGCCAGCAGCTTAGCCCCCGGGTCCTCCTACGAGCAGTACTTC. This gives the protein CASSLAPGSSYEQYF.

The chain carries TRBV5-1 and TRBJ2-1; 8 nucleotides line up with TRBD2. Germline values: CDR1 SGHRS, CDR2 YFSETQ. V shed 4 bases and J 4 bases; nucleotides not matched to a gene: 10. This CDR3 comprises 16 residues. CDR3 protein: CASSPGSGGRYNEQFF. The CDR3 DNA follows: TGCGCCAGCAGCCCGGGAAGCGGGGGCCGGTACAATGAGCAGTTCTTC.

V gene TRBV19 combines with J gene TRBJ1-5, with D uncertain. Trimming cost V 3 bases and J 4 bases, with 19 bases left between them. This CDR3 region has 17 residues. CDR1 LNHDA and CDR2 SQIVND come from the germline V gene (reference sequence). This CDR3 reads CASSMVPTGSFNQPQHF. For the CDR3, the DNA is TGTGCCAGTAGTATGGTTCCCACTGGGTCCTTTAATCAGCCCCAGCATTTT.

This clone occurred once. The chain combines TRBV19 with TRBJ1-1; TRBD1 is a possible D gene (6 bases). This CDR3 is 14 amino acids long. V lost 2 bases to trimming and J lost 5 bases, with 12 bases between them. Germline CDR1 is LNHDA and CDR2 is SQIVND (reference sequence). The CDR3: CASSISTTGTEAFF. The CDR3, as DNA: TGTGCCAGTAGTATAAGTACGACAGGAACTGAAGCTTTCTTT.

CDR3 region: CASSLVRSTGELFF. CDR3 nucleotide sequence: TGTGCCAGCAGCTTAGTCAGGTCAACCGGGGAGCTGTTTTTT. V usage is TRBV7-2 and J usage is TRBJ2-2; D unclear. Germline lookup yields CDR1 SGHTA and CDR2 FQGNSA. V lost 1 base and J 5 bases, leaving 8 bases between the germline ends. The CDR3 totals 14 residues.

The rearrangement joins TRBV5-8 to TRBJ1-2, with a weak D call TRBD1 (5 bases). CDR1 is SGHTS, CDR2 YDEGEE, per germline. The CDR3 is made up of 15 amino acids. Trimming removed 4 bases at V and 2 bases at J, with 15 bases between. CDR3 protein: CASSPGLWANYGYTF. CDR3 nucleotides: TGTGCCAGCAGCCCGGGACTTTGGGCGAACTATGGCTACACCTTC.

The chain joins TRBV7-3 to TRBJ1-1; D gene uncertain. V lost 2 bases to trimming and J lost 0 bases, with 10 bases between them. The CDR3 is 15 amino acids. Germline-derived CDR1 and CDR2 are SGHTA and FQGTGA. The chain's CDR3 is CASSLWRGLNTEAFF. The CDR3 bases are TGTGCCAGCAGCTTATGGCGGGGTCTGAACACTGAAGCTTTCTTT.

This sequence joins TRBV7-3 and TRBJ2-7; a possible D gene is TRBD1 (5 bases). Trimming pared 6 bases from V and 1 base from J, leaving 16 bases between. CDR3 size: 15 residues. Germline lookup yields CDR1 SGHTA and CDR2 FQGTGA. In nucleotides, the CDR3 is TGTGCCAGCAGGGACAACTCGGGTTGGTCCTACGAGCAGTACGTC. The encoded protein is CASRDNSGWSYEQYV.

The chain uses TRBV11-2 and TRBJ2-7; 8 bases line up with TRBD2. The length of the CDR3 is 18 residues. The V gene's germline CDR1 is SGHAT and CDR2 FQNNGV. V was clipped by 1 base and J by 6 bases; unmatched bases: 17. The CDR3 DNA sequence: TGTGCCAGCAGCTTAGTGGGTCGTGGTAGCGGGATCAGGGGCGAGCAGTACTTC. Translated: CASSLVGRGSGIRGEQYF.

The chain links TRBV6-1 to TRBJ2-7; D is possibly TRBD1 or TRBD2 (5 bases each). Germline V gene lookup returns CDR1 MNHNS and CDR2 SASEGT. The V gene lost 3 bases and the J gene lost 6 bases, with 18 bases spanning the gap. CDR3 length equals 15 residues. In DNA form, the CDR3 reads TGTGCCAGCAGTGAGTGGGGCCCGAGGAGGCGCGAGCAGTACGTC. This gives the protein CASSEWGPRRREQYV.

The chain has TRBV18 and TRBJ2-1; 8 nucleotides line up with TRBD2. CDR3 length: 18 residues. J lost 6 bases, V lost 4 bases, and 17 bases had no gene match. Germline V lookup: CDR1 KGHSH, CDR2 LQKENI. The CDR3 loop reads CASSQIRGGGLAPNEQFF. As DNA, the CDR3 is TGTGCCAGCTCACAAATTCGGGGGGGAGGACTAGCCCCCAATGAGCAGTTCTTC.

V is TRBV28 and J is TRBJ1-4, with 7 bases that match TRBD1. Unmatched junction bases numbered 10, after V lost 4 bases and J lost 8 bases. Germline V gene lookup returns CDR1 MDHEN and CDR2 SYDVKM. The length of the CDR3 is 15 residues. The CDR3 here is CASSSGAGGKEKLFF. As DNA, the CDR3 is TGTGCCAGCAGTTCAGGGGCAGGGGGAAAAGAAAAACTGTTTTTT.

The chain combines TRBV7-2 with TRBJ1-5, with 10 positions matching TRBD1. The CDR3 extends over 17 amino acids. In germline, CDR1 is SGHTA, CDR2 FQGNSA. The V segment lost 4 bases and the J segment 6 bases; nucleotides outside the gene matches: 12. CDR3 coding DNA: TGTGCCAGCAGCTCCGGAGGGACAGGGGCCATTGGTCAGCCCCAGCATTTT. Residues: CASSSGGTGAIGQPQHF.

The rearrangement uses TRBV18 and TRBJ1-5; 7 bases map to TRBD1. The junction had 7 bases not matched to a gene; V was cut back by 3 bases and J by 2 bases. The germline V gene encodes CDR1 KGHSH and CDR2 LQKENI. The CDR3 has 16 amino acids. The CDR3 is CASSPESGQGNQPQHF. CDR3 coding DNA: TGTGCCAGCTCACCCGAAAGTGGACAGGGCAATCAGCCCCAGCATTTT.

The chain couples TRBV19 to TRBJ1-2; 8 nucleotides agree with TRBD1. CDR3 length: 19 residues. V dropped 4 bases and J dropped 8; count of bases not matched to a gene: 24. The V gene's germline CDR1 is LNHDA and CDR2 SQIVND (reference sequence). The CDR3: CASSSPPGQGKALGAGYTF. DNA of the CDR3: TGTGCCAGTAGTAGCCCCCCTGGACAGGGAAAGGCCCTAGGGGCAGGCTACACCTTC.

The rearrangement joins TRBV7-3 to TRBJ2-3; D not resolved. The CDR3 is made up of 14 amino acids. Germline V gene sequence: CDR1 SGHTA, CDR2 FQGTGA. Trimming shortened V by 0 bases and J by 4 bases, and 8 bases separated the two germline ends. CDR3 region: CASSLTVQPDTQYF. DNA of the CDR3: TGTGCCAGCAGCTTAACCGTACAGCCAGATACGCAGTATTTT.

The chain carries TRBV7-2 and TRBJ2-5; D unresolved. Germline V gene lookup returns CDR1 SGHTA and CDR2 FQGNSA. Trimming took off 5 bases at V and 4 bases at J, with 11 bases between the two ends. CDR3 size: 13 residues. DNA of the CDR3: TGTGCCAGCAGCCTATCACTTGGAGAGACCCAGTACTTC. It is translated as CASSLSLGETQYF.

The V gene is TRBV9, the J gene TRBJ1-2; possible D gene TRBD1, 5 bases. V lost 0 bases, J lost 0 bases, and 9 bases lay in between. The length of the CDR3 is 15 residues. Germline V lookup: CDR1 SGDLS, CDR2 YYNGEE. CDR3 coding DNA: TGTGCCAGCAGCGTAGGGGGGTGGACTAACTATGGCTACACCTTC. It yields the protein CASSVGGWTNYGYTF.

V is TRBV19 and J is TRBJ1-3, with 7 nucleotides matching TRBD1. V shed 7 bases, J shed 5 bases, and the junction held 11 bases outside the gene matches. Germline V gene lookup returns CDR1 LNHDA and CDR2 SQIVND (reference sequence). The CDR3 extends over 15 amino acids. CDR3 nucleotides: TGTGCCAGTACCCCACTTGAGGGGGCAAGAAACACCATATATTTT. It translates to CASTPLEGARNTIYF.

The chain recombines TRBV14 with TRBJ1-1; TRBD1 agrees at 7 bases. V was clipped by 1 base and J by 6 bases; unmatched bases: 8. The CDR3 loop spans 15 amino acids. Per germline, CDR1 SGHDN and CDR2 FVKESK. CDR3 in DNA: TGTGCCAGCAGCCAAGCGTACAGGGGCTGGGCTGAAGCTTTCTTT. Translation gives CASSQAYRGWAEAFF.

Remarks on this clone: One end of the junction varies from germline; a read error may be responsible. The V gene is TRBV4-1, the J gene TRBJ1-3, with D perhaps TRBD1 (5 bases). CDR1 and CDR2 (germline): MGHRA, YSYEKL. The CDR3 totals 20 residues. CDR3 coding DNA: TGCGCCAGCAGTCAAGGTGTACACAGGATCAGTGATCGGGCTGGAAACACCATATATTTT. It encodes CASSQGVHRISDRAGNTIYF.

The chain is built from TRBV4-2 and TRBJ2-2; 11 bases are a match to TRBD2. The germline gives CDR1 LGHNA, CDR2 YNFKEQ. V was pared by 5 bases and J by 6 bases, with 14 bases of the junction left unmatched. This CDR3 spans 18 amino acids. As DNA, the CDR3 is TGTGCCAGCAGCACCCGGGTTAGCGGGAGGGGAGAGGCCGGGGAGCTGTTTTTT. Translating it yields CASSTRVSGRGEAGELFF.